The rows below give T cell receptor beta chains drawn from one sample of a study of blood T cells in healthy people across ages. Each CDR3 protein is one row after TCRdb ran MiXCR on the 5' RACE reads. Here the sample spans approximately 800,000 distinct CDR3 sequences, roughly 50% being singletons. The specimen was blood. The receptor set was obtained from a man older than 75 in good health. CDR3s include the opening cysteine and the closing phenylalanine or tryptophan. D genes are given only for firm matches. The size of a clone is reported for some rows only, either as once, few or many, or as a class for expanded clones.

CDR3nt: TGCAGCGCCAGGGGAGGCGGGGAGACCCAGTACTTC; CDR3aa: CSARGGGETQYF; d_gene: NA; j_gene: TRBJ2-5; len: 12; v_gene: TRBV20-1; abundance: few
CDR3nt: TGCACCGGGGTAGTATCGGGGGGCGCGACAGATACGCAGTATTTT; CDR3aa: CTGVVSGGATDTQYF; d_gene: NA; j_gene: TRBJ2-3; len: 15; v_gene: TRBV20-1; abundance: NA
CDR3nt: TGTGCCAGCAGCTCGGTCGGGACTAGCGGGAGCCCGAACACCGGGGAGCTGTTTTTT; CDR3aa: CASSSVGTSGSPNTGELFF; d_gene: TRBD2; j_gene: TRBJ2-2; len: 19; v_gene: TRBV5-6; abundance: NA
CDR3nt: TGCAGCGTTGTCAGGGTAGGGAGTGAGCAGTTCTTC; CDR3aa: CSVVRVGSEQFF; d_gene: NA; j_gene: TRBJ2-1; len: 12; v_gene: TRBV29-1; abundance: NA
CDR3nt: TGCAGTGCTAGCCCTGACGGTGGGCCCCCCAATGAGCAGTTCTTC; CDR3aa: CSASPDGGPPNEQFF; d_gene: NA; j_gene: TRBJ2-1; len: 15; v_gene: TRBV20-1; abundance: few
CDR3nt: TGCAGCGTTGGGTCGGTTTCTAACTATGGCTACACCTTC; CDR3aa: CSVGSVSNYGYTF; d_gene: NA; j_gene: TRBJ1-2; len: 13; v_gene: TRBV29-1; abundance: few
CDR3nt: TGTGCCAGCAGCGCCTCACGATCAGGAGACGAGCAGTACTTC; CDR3aa: CASSASRSGDEQYF; d_gene: NA; j_gene: TRBJ2-7; len: 14; v_gene: TRBV7-9; abundance: NA
CDR3nt: TGTGCCAGCAGCGTCAGGGTGAGAGATACGCAGTATTTT; CDR3aa: CASSVRVRDTQYF; d_gene: NA; j_gene: TRBJ2-3; len: 13; v_gene: TRBV7-2; abundance: NA
CDR3nt: TGTGCCAGCAGCGCCGGCGGGGGGCGAGGCTACACCTTC; CDR3aa: CASSAGGGRGYTF; d_gene: NA; j_gene: TRBJ1-2; len: 13; v_gene: TRBV7-8; abundance: NA
CDR3nt: TGCAGCGTCGGACTAGCGGGAGAGACCCAGTACTTC; CDR3aa: CSVGLAGETQYF; d_gene: TRBD2; j_gene: TRBJ2-5; len: 12; v_gene: TRBV29-1; abundance: many
CDR3nt: TGTGCCAGCAGCCAAGAGGGGTCTAGCGAGGAGTATTTT; CDR3aa: CASSQEGSSEEYF; d_gene: NA; j_gene: TRBJ2-3; len: 13; v_gene: TRBV4-2; abundance: few
CDR3nt: TGTGCCAGCAGCCGAAAACTGACTAGCGGCTCCTACAATGAGCAGTTCTTC; CDR3aa: CASSRKLTSGSYNEQFF; d_gene: TRBD2; j_gene: TRBJ2-1; len: 17; v_gene: TRBV7-2; abundance: NA
CDR3nt: TGTGCCAGCAGCACAACCGGGACTAGCGAGAATACGCAGTATTTT; CDR3aa: CASSTTGTSENTQYF; d_gene: TRBD2; j_gene: TRBJ2-3; len: 15; v_gene: TRBV9; abundance: few
CDR3nt: TGTGCCAGCAGCCCCGAGGGTTTACCGGGGGGCTACACCTTC; CDR3aa: CASSPEGLPGGYTF; d_gene: NA; j_gene: TRBJ1-2; len: 14; v_gene: TRBV7-2; abundance: NA
CDR3nt: TGTGCCAGCAGTTACCTCAGGGCTGGGGCCAACGTCCTGACTTTC; CDR3aa: CASSYLRAGANVLTF; d_gene: NA; j_gene: TRBJ2-6; len: 15; v_gene: TRBV6-5; abundance: few
CDR3nt: TGTGCCAGCAGCTTGTACGGGACAGACTCCTACGAGCAGTACTTC; CDR3aa: CASSLYGTDSYEQYF; d_gene: TRBD1; j_gene: TRBJ2-7; len: 15; v_gene: TRBV5-5; abundance: few
CDR3nt: TGTGCCAGCAGTGCCGGGGCTGGGGGTGAGCAGTTCTTC; CDR3aa: CASSAGAGGEQFF; d_gene: NA; j_gene: TRBJ2-1; len: 13; v_gene: TRBV6-2/TRBV6-3; abundance: NA
CDR3nt: TGTGCCAGCAGTGACTACAGTGAAGAGACCCAGTACTTC; CDR3aa: CASSDYSEETQYF; d_gene: NA; j_gene: TRBJ2-5; len: 13; v_gene: TRBV6-1; abundance: NA
CDR3nt: TGTGCCAGCAGGGGACTAGCGGGAGGGATTCGGGAGCAGTACTTC; CDR3aa: CASRGLAGGIREQYF; d_gene: TRBD2; j_gene: TRBJ2-7; len: 15; v_gene: TRBV2; abundance: few
CDR3nt: TGCGCCAGCAGCTTAGGGACTAGGACCTACGAGCAGTACTTC; CDR3aa: CASSLGTRTYEQYF; d_gene: TRBD2; j_gene: TRBJ2-7; len: 14; v_gene: TRBV5-1; abundance: NA
CDR3nt: TGTGCCAGCAGTCCCTGGACCTTGGACACCATATATTTT; CDR3aa: CASSPWTLDTIYF; d_gene: NA; j_gene: TRBJ1-3; len: 13; v_gene: TRBV6-5; abundance: once
CDR3nt: TGTGCCAGCAGCCCCAACCCCCGGGACAGACCCTACAATGAGCAGTTCTTC; CDR3aa: CASSPNPRDRPYNEQFF; d_gene: TRBD1; j_gene: TRBJ2-1; len: 17; v_gene: TRBV12-3/TRBV12-4; abundance: NA
CDR3nt: TGTGCCAGCAGTTTAATAGCGGGGGTCACAGATACGCAGTATTTT; CDR3aa: CASSLIAGVTDTQYF; d_gene: TRBD2; j_gene: TRBJ2-3; len: 15; v_gene: TRBV28; abundance: NA
CDR3nt: TGCGCCAGCAGCTTGGATCGGATGGCCTACGAGCAGTACTTC; CDR3aa: CASSLDRMAYEQYF; d_gene: NA; j_gene: TRBJ2-7; len: 14; v_gene: TRBV5-1; abundance: few
CDR3nt: TGTGCCAGCAGTTTACGAGACAGGGATCCCTACAATGAGCAGTTCTTC; CDR3aa: CASSLRDRDPYNEQFF; d_gene: TRBD1; j_gene: TRBJ2-1; len: 16; v_gene: TRBV27; abundance: many
CDR3nt: TGTGCCAGCAGCTTAAGCCTAGCGGGAAATGAGCAGTTCTTC; CDR3aa: CASSLSLAGNEQFF; d_gene: TRBD2; j_gene: TRBJ2-1; len: 14; v_gene: TRBV7-3; abundance: few
CDR3nt: TGCAGTGCTAGCCACTTGGGTGAGCAGTACTTC; CDR3aa: CSASHLGEQYF; d_gene: NA; j_gene: TRBJ2-7; len: 11; v_gene: TRBV20-1; abundance: NA
CDR3nt: TGTGCCAGCAGTACGACAGGGTTATTCCTAGCGGGAGGCGAGCAGTACTTC; CDR3aa: CASSTTGLFLAGGEQYF; d_gene: TRBD2; j_gene: TRBJ2-7; len: 17; v_gene: TRBV6-1; abundance: few
CDR3nt: TGTGCCAGCAGTTACCCGGCCCCGAATGTTGAGCAGTTCTTC; CDR3aa: CASSYPAPNVEQFF; d_gene: NA; j_gene: TRBJ2-1; len: 14; v_gene: TRBV6-2/TRBV6-3; abundance: NA
CDR3nt: TGCAGTGCTAGTTTCCTAGCGGGAGGGTTGGGTGAGCAGTACTTC; CDR3aa: CSASFLAGGLGEQYF; d_gene: TRBD2; j_gene: TRBJ2-4; len: 15; v_gene: TRBV20-1; abundance: NA
CDR3nt: TGTGCCAGCAGCCCCCCCGGGAGGACCACAGATACGCAGTATTTT; CDR3aa: CASSPPGRTTDTQYF; d_gene: TRBD2; j_gene: TRBJ2-3; len: 15; v_gene: TRBV28; abundance: NA
CDR3nt: TGTGCCAGCTCCGGACCGGTACTAGGGACCCAGTACTTC; CDR3aa: CASSGPVLGTQYF; d_gene: NA; j_gene: TRBJ2-5; len: 13; v_gene: TRBV25-1; abundance: NA
CDR3nt: TGCAGCGTTGGCTGGAACCCTTCTCACGAGCAGTACTTC; CDR3aa: CSVGWNPSHEQYF; d_gene: NA; j_gene: TRBJ2-7; len: 13; v_gene: TRBV29-1; abundance: NA
CDR3nt: TGTGCCAGCAGCTTAATAAGGGAGCCAGCAGATACGCAGTATTTT; CDR3aa: CASSLIREPADTQYF; d_gene: NA; j_gene: TRBJ2-3; len: 15; v_gene: TRBV7-3; abundance: NA
CDR3nt: TGCGCCAGCAGTCCCTTTTTAAGGTACGAGCAGTACTTC; CDR3aa: CASSPFLRYEQYF; d_gene: NA; j_gene: TRBJ2-7; len: 13; v_gene: TRBV5-1; abundance: once
CDR3nt: TGCAGTGCTAGGCCGACTAGCGGGAGGGTGAATGAGCAGTTCTTC; CDR3aa: CSARPTSGRVNEQFF; d_gene: TRBD2; j_gene: TRBJ2-1; len: 15; v_gene: TRBV20-1; abundance: NA
CDR3nt: TGCAGCGTTGAACATGTGACTGAATATCAAGAGACCCAGTACTTC; CDR3aa: CSVEHVTEYQETQYF; d_gene: NA; j_gene: TRBJ2-5; len: 15; v_gene: TRBV29-1; abundance: NA
CDR3nt: TGTGCCAGCACCCGCGAGGGACAGGGGATTACCTACGAGCAGTACTTC; CDR3aa: CASTREGQGITYEQYF; d_gene: TRBD1; j_gene: TRBJ2-7; len: 16; v_gene: TRBV6-1; abundance: NA
CDR3nt: TGTGCCAGCAGCCAAAGCCGACTGACGAACACTGAAGCTTTCTTT; CDR3aa: CASSQSRLTNTEAFF; d_gene: NA; j_gene: TRBJ1-1; len: 15; v_gene: TRBV3-1; abundance: NA
CDR3nt: TGTGCCAGCAGCAGGGGACAGACTAACTATGGCTACACCTTC; CDR3aa: CASSRGQTNYGYTF; d_gene: NA; j_gene: TRBJ1-2; len: 14; v_gene: TRBV21-1; abundance: NA
CDR3nt: TGCGCCAGCAGCTTGGAAACGGGTAAGGGCGAGCAGTACTTC; CDR3aa: CASSLETGKGEQYF; d_gene: NA; j_gene: TRBJ2-7; len: 14; v_gene: TRBV5-1; abundance: NA
CDR3nt: TGCGCCAGCAGCCACCCCGGGACAGGCTATGGCTACACCTTC; CDR3aa: CASSHPGTGYGYTF; d_gene: TRBD1; j_gene: TRBJ1-2; len: 14; v_gene: TRBV4-1; abundance: NA
CDR3nt: TGCAGTGCTAGAAGCCCTCTGAATGGCCCCGGGGAGCTGTTTTTT; CDR3aa: CSARSPLNGPGELFF; d_gene: NA; j_gene: TRBJ2-2; len: 15; v_gene: TRBV20-1; abundance: few
CDR3nt: TGTGCCAGCAGTCTATTAGCGGGAGGGCCGTCGAATGAGCAGTTCTTC; CDR3aa: CASSLLAGGPSNEQFF; d_gene: TRBD2; j_gene: TRBJ2-1; len: 16; v_gene: TRBV28; abundance: NA
CDR3nt: TGTGCCAGCAGCCAAACAGTGAACACTGAAGCTTTCTTT; CDR3aa: CASSQTVNTEAFF; d_gene: NA; j_gene: TRBJ1-1; len: 13; v_gene: TRBV3-1; abundance: NA
CDR3nt: TGCGCCAGCAGCTCTGACGGCTCTGGAAACACCATATATTTT; CDR3aa: CASSSDGSGNTIYF; d_gene: NA; j_gene: TRBJ1-3; len: 14; v_gene: TRBV5-1; abundance: NA
CDR3nt: TGTGCCAGCAGCCCCTTAGTGGCAGATACGCAGTATTTT; CDR3aa: CASSPLVADTQYF; d_gene: NA; j_gene: TRBJ2-3; len: 13; v_gene: TRBV5-5; abundance: NA
CDR3nt: TGTGCCAGCAGTTTAGGCAGGGGGGGGACCGGGGAGCTGTTTTTT; CDR3aa: CASSLGRGGTGELFF; d_gene: NA; j_gene: TRBJ2-2; len: 15; v_gene: TRBV12-3/TRBV12-4; abundance: few
CDR3nt: TGCAGTGCTCCAACTAGCGGGAGAAGGGGCGAGCAGTACTTC; CDR3aa: CSAPTSGRRGEQYF; d_gene: TRBD2; j_gene: TRBJ2-7; len: 14; v_gene: TRBV20-1; abundance: few
CDR3nt: TGTGCCAGCAGCTTAGCGGCAGGGAGTATATGGACCCTCCACTTT; CDR3aa: CASSLAAGSIWTLHF; d_gene: NA; j_gene: TRBJ1-6; len: 15; v_gene: TRBV7-9; abundance: NA
CDR3nt: TGTGCCAGCAGCGCCGGAGGTGGGAACATTCAGTACTTC; CDR3aa: CASSAGGGNIQYF; d_gene: NA; j_gene: TRBJ2-4; len: 13; v_gene: TRBV9; abundance: NA
CDR3nt: TGTGCCAGCGTCAGGGCTAGCGGGAGATTCGACAATGAGCAGTACTTC; CDR3aa: CASVRASGRFDNEQYF; d_gene: TRBD2; j_gene: TRBJ2-7; len: 16; v_gene: TRBV6-2/TRBV6-3; abundance: few